These T cell receptor beta chains were read from a single sample in a study of blood T cell repertoires in COVID-19. Using immunoSEQ multiplex PCR, the repertoire was profiled, and TCRdb retains in-frame clones only, with some absent. The sample lists approximately 450,000 clones; 70% to 90% were seen once. Material: PBMCs or T cells enriched from blood (not recorded which). Receptors were obtained from a woman between 18 and 29 years old with acute COVID-19. Both conserved end residues are part of each CDR3. The D gene is left open where the match is weak. The size of a clone is reported for some rows only, either as once, few or many, or as a class for expanded clones.

d_call: -; v_call: TRBV10-1; j_call: TRBJ1-6; clone_size: -; cdr3_nt: TGCGCCAGCAGTGAGTCGCTCTCGGGGAATTCACCCCTCCACTTT; cdr3_aa: CASSESLSGNSPLHF
d_call: TRBD1; v_call: TRBV5-6; j_call: TRBJ1-3; clone_size: -; cdr3_nt: TGTGCCAGCAGCTGGGGCCAGACAGGGTCCCTCTCTGGAAACACCATATATTTT; cdr3_aa: CASSWGQTGSLSGNTIYF
d_call: -; v_call: TRBV25-1; j_call: TRBJ1-2; clone_size: -; cdr3_nt: TGTGCCAGCAGGGATCAGGGGGGCTACACCTTC; cdr3_aa: CASRDQGGYTF
d_call: TRBD2; v_call: TRBV2; j_call: TRBJ2-5; clone_size: -; cdr3_nt: TGTGCCAGCAATCTACCGGGGGGGCCTGGGACCCAGTACTTC; cdr3_aa: CASNLPGGPGTQYF
d_call: TRBD1; v_call: TRBV29-1; j_call: TRBJ1-2; clone_size: -; cdr3_nt: TGCAGCGTCTCCCGGGACAGGGGGTATGGCTACACCTTC; cdr3_aa: CSVSRDRGYGYTF
d_call: TRBD1; v_call: TRBV7-9; j_call: TRBJ1-2; clone_size: -; cdr3_nt: TGTGCCAGCAGCTTAGATTTACGTGACAGGGACTATGGCTACACCTTC; cdr3_aa: CASSLDLRDRDYGYTF
d_call: -; v_call: TRBV11-2; j_call: TRBJ1-3; clone_size: -; cdr3_nt: TGTGCCAGCAGCCCAAAGCCGGGGTTTGGAAACACCATATATTTT; cdr3_aa: CASSPKPGFGNTIYF
d_call: -; v_call: TRBV6-5; j_call: TRBJ1-3; clone_size: few; cdr3_nt: TGTGCCAGCAGTTACGGGGCAGCTGGAAACACCATATATTTT; cdr3_aa: CASSYGAAGNTIYF
d_call: -; v_call: TRBV10-3; j_call: TRBJ1-6; clone_size: -; cdr3_nt: TGTGCCATCAGTGAGTCGGAAGGGGGACCTGGATATTCACCCCTCCACTTT; cdr3_aa: CAISESEGGPGYSPLHF
d_call: TRBD1; v_call: TRBV6-2/TRBV6-3; j_call: TRBJ1-1; clone_size: -; cdr3_nt: TGTGCCAGCAGTTGGGGACAGGTCACGCAGGCTTTCTTT; cdr3_aa: CASSWGQVTQAFF
d_call: TRBD1; v_call: TRBV5-4; j_call: TRBJ1-4; clone_size: -; cdr3_nt: TGTGCCAGCAGCTCCCTTGGCAGGGGGAATGAAAAACTGTTTTTT; cdr3_aa: CASSSLGRGNEKLFF
d_call: TRBD1; v_call: TRBV29-1; j_call: TRBJ1-2; clone_size: -; cdr3_nt: TGCAGCGTCTTTGTCGGACAGGGACTCTATGGCTACACCTTC; cdr3_aa: CSVFVGQGLYGYTF
d_call: -; v_call: TRBV19; j_call: TRBJ1-2; clone_size: -; cdr3_nt: TGTGCCAGTATAGGAGGACGTGGCTACACCTTC; cdr3_aa: CASIGGRGYTF
d_call: -; v_call: TRBV19; j_call: TRBJ1-4; clone_size: -; cdr3_nt: TGTGCCAGTAAGCACAGAAATAATGAAAAACTGTTTTTT; cdr3_aa: CASKHRNNEKLFF
d_call: TRBD2; v_call: TRBV7-2; j_call: TRBJ2-3; clone_size: -; cdr3_nt: TGTGCCAGCAGCTTAGTCGGGGGAGGGCCCGGAGATACGCAGTATTTT; cdr3_aa: CASSLVGGGPGDTQYF
d_call: -; v_call: TRBV6-5; j_call: TRBJ2-7; clone_size: -; cdr3_nt: TGTGCCAGCACCCAGGGCTACGAGCAGTACTTC; cdr3_aa: CASTQGYEQYF
d_call: -; v_call: TRBV4-1; j_call: TRBJ1-1; clone_size: few; cdr3_nt: TGCGCCAGCAGCCGCACAGCGAACACTGAAGCTTTCTTT; cdr3_aa: CASSRTANTEAFF
d_call: TRBD1; v_call: TRBV7-8; j_call: TRBJ2-1; clone_size: -; cdr3_nt: TGTGCCAGCAGCCAACCGGGACAGGGCCACAATGAGCAGTTCTTC; cdr3_aa: CASSQPGQGHNEQFF
d_call: TRBD1; v_call: TRBV28; j_call: TRBJ2-2; clone_size: -; cdr3_nt: TGTGCCAGCAGGGGACAGGGGGCCGGGGAGCTGTTTTTT; cdr3_aa: CASRGQGAGELFF
d_call: TRBD1; v_call: TRBV19; j_call: TRBJ2-2; clone_size: -; cdr3_nt: TGTGCCAGTACCCAGACAGGGGGCGCCCCCGGGGAGCTGTTTTTT; cdr3_aa: CASTQTGGAPGELFF
d_call: -; v_call: TRBV9; j_call: TRBJ2-7; clone_size: -; cdr3_nt: TGTGCCAGCAGCGTACAATCCGGGTACGAGCAGTACTTC; cdr3_aa: CASSVQSGYEQYF
d_call: -; v_call: TRBV28; j_call: TRBJ1-5; clone_size: -; cdr3_nt: TGTGCCAGCAGTTTAAGGTTTAGCGGGACGCAGAAACGGGATCAGCCCCAGCATTTT; cdr3_aa: CASSLRFSGTQKRDQPQHF
d_call: TRBD1; v_call: TRBV7-9; j_call: TRBJ1-5; clone_size: -; cdr3_nt: TGTGCCAGCAGCTTAGGACAGGGGGAGTTCAATCAGCCCCAGCATTTT; cdr3_aa: CASSLGQGEFNQPQHF
d_call: -; v_call: TRBV19; j_call: TRBJ2-2; clone_size: -; cdr3_nt: TGTGCCAGTAGTATGAGACAGAACACCGGGGAGCTGTTTTTT; cdr3_aa: CASSMRQNTGELFF
d_call: -; v_call: TRBV7-9; j_call: TRBJ1-2; clone_size: -; cdr3_nt: TGTGCCAGCAGCTTAGCCCTGGGAGGAGGATATGGCTACACCTTC; cdr3_aa: CASSLALGGGYGYTF
d_call: -; v_call: TRBV27; j_call: TRBJ2-7; clone_size: -; cdr3_nt: TGTGCCAGCAGTTTAGGTCAGGGATCCTACGAGCAGTACTTC; cdr3_aa: CASSLGQGSYEQYF
d_call: -; v_call: TRBV4-1; j_call: TRBJ1-3; clone_size: -; cdr3_nt: TGCGCCAGCAGCCAAGATCGGGAGGGACCGAGAACTGGAAACACCATATATTTT; cdr3_aa: CASSQDREGPRTGNTIYF
d_call: -; v_call: TRBV4-1; j_call: TRBJ1-2; clone_size: once; cdr3_nt: TGCGCCAGCAGCCAAGATTCAAACAGGGTGTATGGCTACACCTTC; cdr3_aa: CASSQDSNRVYGYTF
d_call: -; v_call: TRBV6-1; j_call: TRBJ2-4; clone_size: -; cdr3_nt: TGTGCCAGCAGTGAGGCCACAGGTCGGGGGAACATTCAGTACTTC; cdr3_aa: CASSEATGRGNIQYF
d_call: TRBD1; v_call: TRBV7-3; j_call: TRBJ2-7; clone_size: -; cdr3_nt: TGTGCCAGCAGCCTGACAGGGGGCAGGGACGAGCAGTACTTC; cdr3_aa: CASSLTGGRDEQYF
d_call: -; v_call: TRBV3-1/TRBV3-2; j_call: TRBJ1-2; clone_size: few; cdr3_nt: TGTGCCAGCAGCCAAGTTTACCAGGGAAGCTATGGCTACACCTTC; cdr3_aa: CASSQVYQGSYGYTF
d_call: TRBD2; v_call: TRBV7-2; j_call: TRBJ2-2; clone_size: -; cdr3_nt: TGTGCCAGCAGCTTAGTGGGACTAGCGGGAGGCACCGGGGAGCTGTTTTTT; cdr3_aa: CASSLVGLAGGTGELFF
d_call: TRBD1; v_call: TRBV13; j_call: TRBJ1-2; clone_size: -; cdr3_nt: TGTGCCAGCAGCTTATTTTTTGAGGACAGGGATTCGGCAAATGGCTACACCTTC; cdr3_aa: CASSLFFEDRDSANGYTF
d_call: -; v_call: TRBV7-2; j_call: TRBJ2-1; clone_size: -; cdr3_nt: TGTGCCAGCAGCCCCCCTGGCGGGGGCCCCTGGGGGGAGCAGTTCTTC; cdr3_aa: CASSPPGGGPWGEQFF
d_call: TRBD1; v_call: TRBV3-1/TRBV3-2; j_call: TRBJ1-4; clone_size: -; cdr3_nt: TGTGCCAGCAGCCAAGACATGACAGGGTTGGGCGAAAAACTGTTTTTT; cdr3_aa: CASSQDMTGLGEKLFF
d_call: TRBD1; v_call: TRBV27; j_call: TRBJ1-5; clone_size: -; cdr3_nt: TGTGCCAGCACCCCAGCAGGGGGCCATCAGCCCCAGCATTTT; cdr3_aa: CASTPAGGHQPQHF
d_call: -; v_call: TRBV11-2; j_call: TRBJ2-1; clone_size: -; cdr3_nt: TGTGCCAGCAGCTCCCACACTCAGGGGGGTGAGCAGTTCTTC; cdr3_aa: CASSSHTQGGEQFF
d_call: TRBD2; v_call: TRBV6-2/TRBV6-3; j_call: TRBJ2-7; clone_size: -; cdr3_nt: TGTGCCAGCAGCCCCTATGTGTGGCTAGCGGACGAGCAGTACTTC; cdr3_aa: CASSPYVWLADEQYF
d_call: TRBD1; v_call: TRBV3-1/TRBV3-2; j_call: TRBJ1-4; clone_size: -; cdr3_nt: TGTGCCAGCAGCCAAGATCCTGGACAGGGCACCAATCCAACAAAACTGTTTTTT; cdr3_aa: CASSQDPGQGTNPTKLFF
d_call: TRBD1; v_call: TRBV28; j_call: TRBJ1-2; clone_size: -; cdr3_nt: TGTGCCAGCAGTTCACTCCCCCGGGACAGGGGTGGTTATGGCTACACCTTC; cdr3_aa: CASSSLPRDRGGYGYTF
d_call: -; v_call: TRBV6-5; j_call: TRBJ2-5; clone_size: once; cdr3_nt: TGTGCCAGCAGCTCATCTAGAGGCGAGACCCAGTACTTC; cdr3_aa: CASSSSRGETQYF
d_call: TRBD1; v_call: TRBV7-8; j_call: TRBJ2-7; clone_size: -; cdr3_nt: TGTGCCAGCAGCTTAGGGGGACAGGGTATTTTCTCCTACGAGCAGTACTTC; cdr3_aa: CASSLGGQGIFSYEQYF
d_call: -; v_call: TRBV6-2/TRBV6-3; j_call: TRBJ1-2; clone_size: -; cdr3_nt: TGTGCCAGCAGCCAACAGGTCTATGGCTACACCTTC; cdr3_aa: CASSQQVYGYTF
d_call: TRBD1; v_call: TRBV7-8; j_call: TRBJ1-2; clone_size: -; cdr3_nt: TGTGCCAGCAGTCGCGACCGGGACAGGGGAAGCGACTATGGCTACACCTTC; cdr3_aa: CASSRDRDRGSDYGYTF
d_call: -; v_call: TRBV19; j_call: TRBJ1-1; clone_size: once; cdr3_nt: TGTGCCAGTAACCCCGGACAGACACGTGAAGCTTTCTTT; cdr3_aa: CASNPGQTREAFF
d_call: -; v_call: TRBV7-8; j_call: TRBJ1-5; clone_size: once; cdr3_nt: TGTGCCAGCAGCTTATCCCAGGGAAATCAGCCCCAGCATTTT; cdr3_aa: CASSLSQGNQPQHF
d_call: -; v_call: TRBV3-1/TRBV3-2; j_call: TRBJ1-2; clone_size: -; cdr3_nt: TGTGCCAGCAGCCAAGATTGGGGGGGCTATGGCTACACCTTC; cdr3_aa: CASSQDWGGYGYTF
d_call: -; v_call: TRBV27; j_call: TRBJ2-4; clone_size: -; cdr3_nt: TGTGCCAGCAGTTTTATAACGGTTCTTGAATTTGCCAAAAACATTCAGTACTTC; cdr3_aa: CASSFITVLEFAKNIQYF
d_call: TRBD2; v_call: TRBV4-2; j_call: TRBJ2-1; clone_size: -; cdr3_nt: TGTGCCAGCAGCCAAGATGCCCTAGCGGGGGGGGGCAGTGACTATGAGCAGTTCTTC; cdr3_aa: CASSQDALAGGGSDYEQFF
d_call: -; v_call: TRBV3-1/TRBV3-2; j_call: TRBJ1-6; clone_size: -; cdr3_nt: TGTGCCAGCAGCCAACAGCGGGCTCCGAATTCACCCCTCCACTTT; cdr3_aa: CASSQQRAPNSPLHF